One and the same sample provided the 9 T cell receptor beta chains below, sequenced in a study of OX40 agonist ivuxolimab in advanced cancers. Clones were read by immunoSEQ multiplex PCR, and TCRdb kept only the in-frame ones, dropping some. The profile shows 47,000 or so clones, about 87% of them singletons. The material sequenced was CD4+ or CD8+ T cells sorted from blood, taken in a trial of the OX40 agonist ivuxolimab. These receptors were collected from an adult with an advanced solid tumor such as melanoma, head and neck, liver or kidney cancer.

This clone was seen a few times. This rearrangement joins TRBV30 to TRBJ2-1; D unresolved. Trimming pared 5 bases from V and 7 bases from J, leaving 15 bases between. Per the germline V gene, CDR1 is GTSNPN and CDR2 is SVGIG (reference sequence). The CDR3 runs to 13 residues. As DNA, the CDR3 is TGTGCCTGGGCGGCAGGAAGACTGAATGAGCAGTTCTTC. It yields the protein CAWAAGRLNEQFF.

Only one count was recorded for this clone. This chain links TRBV11-2 with TRBJ2-7, with D hard to call. Trimming took off 6 bases at V and 0 bases at J, with 6 bases between the two ends. The length of the CDR3 is 12 residues. CDR1 and CDR2 (germline): SGHAT, FQNNGV. CDR3 sequence (DNA): TGTGCCAGCAGTATTAGCTCCTACGAGCAGTACTTC. This encodes CASSISSYEQYF.

This chain connects TRBV9 to TRBJ2-7; D ambiguous. CDR1 and CDR2 from the germline V gene are SGDLS and YYNGEE. This CDR3 contains 14 residues. Trimming pared 0 bases from V and 1 base from J, leaving 8 bases between. This chain's CDR3 is CASSVASLSYEQYF. The CDR3 DNA sequence: TGTGCCAGCAGCGTAGCATCATTATCCTACGAGCAGTACTTC.

The chain recombines TRBV1 with TRBJ2-1. TRBV1 is a listed pseudogene. The CDR3 covers 22 residues. The CDR3 reads CTSSQVEISISGPVSSYNEQFF. The CDR3 region has the DNA TGCACCAGCAGCCAAGTTGAGATTTCCATTTCCGGGCCTGTAAGCTCCTACAATGAGCAGTTCTTC.

The chain combines TRBV13 with TRBJ2-7, with D possibly called TRBD1 or TRBD2 (6 bases each). This CDR3 region has 12 residues. Trimming shortened V by 2 bases and J by 6 bases, and 8 bases separated the two germline ends. CDR1 and CDR2 from the germline V gene are PRHDT and FYEKMQ (reference sequence). The CDR3: CASSLRGLEQYF. CDR3 DNA sequence: TGTGCCAGCAGCTTACGGGGGCTCGAGCAGTACTTC.

The gene calls are TRBV7-3 and TRBJ2-1; possibly TRBD2 for D (6 bases). The CDR3 is 14 residues long. Trimming stripped 5 bases from V and 8 bases from J, with 16 bases between. CDR1 SGHTA and CDR2 FQGTGA come from the germline V gene. In nucleotides, the CDR3 is TGTGCCAGCAGCCCGTGGGGTAGCGGAGATGAGCAGTTCTTC. Its translation: CASSPWGSGDEQFF.

J is TRBJ2-7 and V is TRBV4-1, with 9 bases fitting TRBD2. The germline V gene has CDR1 MGHRA and CDR2 YSYEKL. The CDR3 is 15 residues long. V was clipped by 0 bases and J by 1 base; unmatched bases: 1. CDR3 sequence (DNA): TGCGCCAGCAGCCAAGAAAGCGGGGGGTCCTACGAGCAGTACTTC. This sequence encodes CASSQESGGSYEQYF.

There are a few counts of this clone. The chain employs TRBV28 and TRBJ2-7; no clear D gene. Looked up from germline, CDR1 is MDHEN and CDR2 is SYDVKM. The CDR3 length is 13 residues. Trimming pared 7 bases from V and 0 bases from J, leaving 10 bases between. The CDR3 bases are TGTGCCAGCATCAGGTACAGCTCCTACGAGCAGTACTTC. Its translation: CASIRYSSYEQYF.

The chain links TRBV19 to TRBJ2-7; 10 bases align to TRBD1. The V gene's germline CDR1 is LNHDA and CDR2 SQIVND (reference sequence). The junction had 10 bases not matched to a gene; V was cut back by 3 bases and J by 5 bases. CDR3 length: 16 amino acids. CDR3 amino acids: CASSIGLDRGLNEQYF. The CDR3 DNA sequence: TGTGCCAGTAGTATCGGACTTGACAGGGGGCTCAACGAGCAGTACTTC.